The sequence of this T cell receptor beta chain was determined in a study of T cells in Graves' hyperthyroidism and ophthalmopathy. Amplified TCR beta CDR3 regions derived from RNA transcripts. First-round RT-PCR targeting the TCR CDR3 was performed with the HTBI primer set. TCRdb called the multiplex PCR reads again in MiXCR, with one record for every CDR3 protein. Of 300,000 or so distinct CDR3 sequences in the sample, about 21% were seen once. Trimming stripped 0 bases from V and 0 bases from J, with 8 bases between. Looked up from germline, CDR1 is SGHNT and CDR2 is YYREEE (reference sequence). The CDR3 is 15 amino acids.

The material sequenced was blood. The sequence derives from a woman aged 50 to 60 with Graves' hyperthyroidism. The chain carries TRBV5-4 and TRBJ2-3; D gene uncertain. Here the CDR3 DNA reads TGTGCCAGCAGCTTGGACTACCGAAGCACAGATACGCAGTATTTT. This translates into CASSLDYRSTDTQYF.